This T cell receptor (beta chain) was identified during a study of PD-1 blockade in classical Hodgkin lymphoma. Study as a whole: Patients were administered nivolumab (3 mg/kg intravenously) every 2 weeks. General study results and limits: Lower baseline TCR diversity marked trial partial responders and progressors.

Germline V gene lookup returns CDR1 WSHSY and CDR2 SAAADI. Between the trimmed V and J ends, which lost 0 bases and 0 bases, there was a span of 13 bases. The CDR3 totals 17 residues. Each patient relapsed following autologous stem cell transplantation, and prior brentuximab vedotin exposure differed. Complete response, partial response or progressive disease was each patient's best response. In the case of this clone: Its antigen remains unidentified.

Clones were read by immunoSEQ multiplex PCR, and TCRdb kept only the in-frame ones, dropping some. Among just over 14,000 clones listed, approximately 82% were seen once. Here the sequenced sample was peripheral blood mononuclear cells (PBMCs), taken before the second cycle of nivolumab. This TCR derives from a human donor with classical Hodgkin lymphoma. The chain uses TRBV10-2 and TRBJ2-3, with a possible D match to TRBD1 (7 bases). The CDR3 DNA follows: TGCGCCAGCAGTGAGTCGACAGGGAGGTTTAGCACAGATACGCAGTATTTT. Amino acid sequence: CASSESTGRFSTDTQYF.